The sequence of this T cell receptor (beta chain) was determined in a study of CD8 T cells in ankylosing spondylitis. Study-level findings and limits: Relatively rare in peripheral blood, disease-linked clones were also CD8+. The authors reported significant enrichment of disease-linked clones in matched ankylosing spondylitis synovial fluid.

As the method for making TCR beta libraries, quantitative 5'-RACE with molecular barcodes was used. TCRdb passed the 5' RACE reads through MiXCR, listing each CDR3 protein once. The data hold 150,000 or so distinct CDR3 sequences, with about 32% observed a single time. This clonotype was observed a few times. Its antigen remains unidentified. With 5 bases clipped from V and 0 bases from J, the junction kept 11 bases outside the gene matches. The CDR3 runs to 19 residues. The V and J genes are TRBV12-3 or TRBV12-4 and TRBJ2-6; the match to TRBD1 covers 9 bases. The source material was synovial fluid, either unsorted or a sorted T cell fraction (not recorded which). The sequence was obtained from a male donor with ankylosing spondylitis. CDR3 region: CASSLAGTGRGSGANVLTF. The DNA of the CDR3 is TGTGCCAGCAGTCTCGCCGGGACAGGGAGGGGCTCTGGGGCCAACGTCCTGACTTTC.